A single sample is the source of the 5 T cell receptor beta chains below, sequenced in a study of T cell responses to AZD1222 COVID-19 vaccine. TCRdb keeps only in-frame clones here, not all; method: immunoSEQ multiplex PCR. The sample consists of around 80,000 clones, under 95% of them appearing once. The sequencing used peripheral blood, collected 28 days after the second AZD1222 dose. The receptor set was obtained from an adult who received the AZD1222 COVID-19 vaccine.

CDR3 in amino acids: CASSRDGRGHSPLHF. The DNA for the CDR3 is TGTGCCAGCAGCCGGGACGGAAGGGGTCATTCACCCCTCCACTTT. V and J are TRBV7-3 and TRBJ1-6, with TRBD1 as a possible D gene (5 bases). The CDR3 has 15 residues. Germline V gene data show CDR1 as SGHTA and CDR2 as FQGTGA. The V and J ends lost 5 bases and 8 bases respectively, with 16 bases between them. Full variable domain (remainder filled in from reference TRBV7-3 and TRBJ1-6): GAGVSQTPSNKVTEKGKYVELRCDPISGHTALYWYRQSLGQGPEFLIYFQGTGAADDSGLPNDRFFAVRPEGSVSTLKIQRTERGDSAVYLCASSRDGRGHSPLHFGNGTRLTVT.

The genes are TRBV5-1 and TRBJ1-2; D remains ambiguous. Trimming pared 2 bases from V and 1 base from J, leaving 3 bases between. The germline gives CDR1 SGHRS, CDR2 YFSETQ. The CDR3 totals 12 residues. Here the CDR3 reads CASSFLNYGYTF. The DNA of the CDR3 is TGCGCCAGCAGCTTTCTTAACTATGGCTACACCTTC.

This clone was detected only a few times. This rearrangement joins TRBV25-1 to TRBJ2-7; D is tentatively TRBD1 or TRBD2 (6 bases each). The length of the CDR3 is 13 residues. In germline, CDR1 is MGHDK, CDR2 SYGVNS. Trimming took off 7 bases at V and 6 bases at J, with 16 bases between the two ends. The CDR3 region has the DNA TGTGCCAGCACCATCCCCGGGGGCGGCGAGCAGTACTTC. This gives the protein CASTIPGGGEQYF.

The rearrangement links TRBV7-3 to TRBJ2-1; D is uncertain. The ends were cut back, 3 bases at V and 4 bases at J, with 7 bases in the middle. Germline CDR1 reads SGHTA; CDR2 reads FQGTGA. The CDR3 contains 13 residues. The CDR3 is CASSLADYNEQFF. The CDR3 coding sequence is TGTGCCAGCAGCTTGGCCGATTACAATGAGCAGTTCTTC.

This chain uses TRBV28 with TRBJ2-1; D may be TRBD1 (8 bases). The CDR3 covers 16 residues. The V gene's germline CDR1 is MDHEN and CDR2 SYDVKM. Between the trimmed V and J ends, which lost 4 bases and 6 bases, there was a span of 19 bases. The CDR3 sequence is CASSWGGTGPPNEQFF. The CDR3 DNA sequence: TGTGCCAGCAGTTGGGGAGGGACAGGACCTCCCAATGAGCAGTTCTTC.